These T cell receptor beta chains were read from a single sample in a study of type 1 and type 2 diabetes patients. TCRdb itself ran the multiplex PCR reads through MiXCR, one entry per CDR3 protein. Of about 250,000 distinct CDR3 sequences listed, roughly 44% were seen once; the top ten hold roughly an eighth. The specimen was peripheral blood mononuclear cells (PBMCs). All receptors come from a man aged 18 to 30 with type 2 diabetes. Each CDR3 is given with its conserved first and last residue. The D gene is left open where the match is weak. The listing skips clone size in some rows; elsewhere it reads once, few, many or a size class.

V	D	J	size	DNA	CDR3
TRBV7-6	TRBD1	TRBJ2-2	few	TGTGCCAGCAGCCCACCGACAGGGCGTACCGGGGAGCTGTTTTTT	CASSPPTGRTGELFF
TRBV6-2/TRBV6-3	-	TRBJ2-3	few	TGTGCCAGCAGCCAACGTGGACGAGCAGATACGCAGTATTTT	CASSQRGRADTQYF
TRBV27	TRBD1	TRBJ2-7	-	TGTGCCAGCAGTTCGACCGGGACAGCGTCCTACGAGCAGTACTTC	CASSSTGTASYEQYF
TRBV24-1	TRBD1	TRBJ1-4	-	TGTGCCACCAGTGACCACCGGGACAGGGACGAAAAACTGTTTTTT	CATSDHRDRDEKLFF
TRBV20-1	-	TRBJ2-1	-	TGCAGTGCTAGAGAGGACCACAAGGCCAATGAGCAGTTCTTC	CSAREDHKANEQFF
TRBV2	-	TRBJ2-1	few	TGTGCCAGCAGATGGGGAGTAAGCTACAATGAGCAGTTCTTC	CASRWGVSYNEQFF
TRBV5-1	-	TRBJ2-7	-	TGCGCCAGCGGCTTGGACTGGGCAGGCGAGCAGTACTTC	CASGLDWAGEQYF
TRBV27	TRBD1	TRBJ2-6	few	TGTGCCAGCACACGGACAGGGGTCCTGGGGGCCAACGTCCTGACTTTC	CASTRTGVLGANVLTF
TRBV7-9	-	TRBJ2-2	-	TGTGCCAGCAGCCTCAGTAGGGGCGCCGGGGAGCTGTTTTTT	CASSLSRGAGELFF
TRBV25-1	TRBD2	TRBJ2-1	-	TGTGCCAGCCGGGGGGTCAATGAGCAGTTCTTC	CASRGVNEQFF
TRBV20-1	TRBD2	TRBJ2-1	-	TGCAGTGCCATTCCCTTAGCGGGAGGACCTTTCAATGAGCAGTTCTTC	CSAIPLAGGPFNEQFF
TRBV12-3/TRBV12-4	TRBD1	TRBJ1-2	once	TGTGCCAGCAGTTTAGGTGGTGTCGGACAGGGGGCGGTTGGCTACACCTTC	CASSLGGVGQGAVGYTF
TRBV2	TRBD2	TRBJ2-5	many	TGTGCCAGGTCTAGCGGGAGAATAGGGGAGACCCAGTACTTC	CARSSGRIGETQYF
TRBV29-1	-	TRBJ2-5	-	TGCAGCGCCGAAACAGGGCCTATCCAGGAGACCCAGTACTTC	CSAETGPIQETQYF
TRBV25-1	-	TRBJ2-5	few	TGTGCCAGCAGTATCACCCCTCCAGGGGAGACCCAGTACTTC	CASSITPPGETQYF
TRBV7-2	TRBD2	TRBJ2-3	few	TGTGCCAGCAGAGCGGGGGCAGGAGATACGCAGTATTTT	CASRAGAGDTQYF
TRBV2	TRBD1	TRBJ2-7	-	TGTGCCAGCAGTCGGGACAGGGGCTTTCAGCAGTACTTC	CASSRDRGFQQYF
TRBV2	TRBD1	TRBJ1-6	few	TGTGCCAGCAGTGAAGTCCCGGACAGGTCTCGATCACCCCTCCACTTT	CASSEVPDRSRSPLHF
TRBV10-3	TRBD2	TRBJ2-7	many	TGTGCCATCAGTGATGAAAAAGAGCGGGGGCCACTGAGCTCCTACGAGCAGTACTTC	CAISDEKERGPLSSYEQYF
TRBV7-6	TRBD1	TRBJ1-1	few	TGTGCCAGCAGCAGGGACAGGAGCACTGAAGCTTTCTTT	CASSRDRSTEAFF
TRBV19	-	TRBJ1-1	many	TGTGCCAGTAGTCCAACCGGGACCACTGAAGCTTTCTTT	CASSPTGTTEAFF
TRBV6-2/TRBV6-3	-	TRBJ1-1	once	TGTGCCAGCAGTTTCACGGGACTCATGAACACTGAAGCTTTCTTT	CASSFTGLMNTEAFF
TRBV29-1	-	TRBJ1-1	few	TGCAGCGTTGGAGGGGGAACTGAAGCTTTCTTT	CSVGGGTEAFF
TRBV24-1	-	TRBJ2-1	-	TGTGCCACCAGTGATTTTGGGACCGGGTCCAATGAGCAGTTCTTC	CATSDFGTGSNEQFF
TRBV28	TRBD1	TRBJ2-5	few	TGTGCCAGTAGGAACAGGGGGACGGAGACCCAGTACTTC	CASRNRGTETQYF
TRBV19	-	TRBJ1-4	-	TGTGCCAGTTACGAAGGGGGAAAGGAAAAACTGTTTTTT	CASYEGGKEKLFF
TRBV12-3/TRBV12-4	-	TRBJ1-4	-	TGTGCCAGCAGCTTAAAGGGGGCAACTAATGAAAAACTGTTTTTT	CASSLKGATNEKLFF
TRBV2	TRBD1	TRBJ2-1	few	TGTGCCAGCGAGTCAACAGGGGGATCCTACAATGAGCAGTTCTTC	CASESTGGSYNEQFF
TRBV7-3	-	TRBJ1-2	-	TGTGCCAGCAGCCTCGACCCGACAGCGTTGGGGCTGGGCTACACCTTC	CASSLDPTALGLGYTF
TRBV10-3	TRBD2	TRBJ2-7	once	TGTGCCAGCGGACTAGCGGGTTACAATGAGCAGTACTTC	CASGLAGYNEQYF
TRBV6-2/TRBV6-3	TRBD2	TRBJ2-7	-	TGTGCCAGCAGTTACTCGACTGCGGGGGTATCGTTGGCCCACGAGCAGTACTTC	CASSYSTAGVSLAHEQYF
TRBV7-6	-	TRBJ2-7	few	TGTGCCAGCAGCACAGAGGGGTACGAGCAGTACTTC	CASSTEGYEQYF
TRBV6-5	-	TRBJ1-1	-	TGTGCCAGCATTGAGGGGAATATGAACACTGAAGCTTTCTTT	CASIEGNMNTEAFF
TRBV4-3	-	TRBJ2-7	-	TGCGCCAGCAGCCAATTATTCAGCGGACGGGACTCCTACGAGCAGTACTTC	CASSQLFSGRDSYEQYF
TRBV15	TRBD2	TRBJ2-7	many	TGTGCCACCAGCCGTATCCCTAGCGGCGAGCAGTACTTC	CATSRIPSGEQYF
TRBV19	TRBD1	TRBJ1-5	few	TGTGCCAGTATCGGTCAGGGGGCGAGACAGCCCCAGCATTTT	CASIGQGARQPQHF
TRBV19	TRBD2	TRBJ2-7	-	TGTGCCTGTAGCCTAATGGGGGGGGACGAGCAGTACTTC	CACSLMGGDEQYF
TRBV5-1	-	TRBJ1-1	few	TGCGCCAGCAGCCTCGGACAGCGGGCCCTGAACACTGAAGCTTTCTTT	CASSLGQRALNTEAFF
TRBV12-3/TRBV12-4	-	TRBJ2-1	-	TGTGCCAGCAGTTTGGGATACTACGGATTGGAGCAGTTCTTC	CASSLGYYGLEQFF
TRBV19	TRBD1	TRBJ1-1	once	TGTGCCAGTAGTATAGAAGGGACAGGGACTAAAGCTTTCTTT	CASSIEGTGTKAFF
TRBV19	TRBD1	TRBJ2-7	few	TGTGCCAGCAAAACTTCAGGGGGTAGTAATTCCTACGAGCAGTACTTC	CASKTSGGSNSYEQYF
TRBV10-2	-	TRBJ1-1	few	TGCGCCAGCAGTGAGCCTGCGGGATCTGAAGCTTTCTTT	CASSEPAGSEAFF
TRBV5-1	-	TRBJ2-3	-	TGCGCCAGCAGGCAGACCGGTGATACGCAGTATTTT	CASRQTGDTQYF
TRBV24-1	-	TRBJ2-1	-	TGTGCCACAGGTCGAACAGCGGACGAGCAGTTCTTC	CATGRTADEQFF
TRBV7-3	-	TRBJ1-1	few	TGTGCCAGCCGCCTTAACGGCGGGGGGGCAAAGAACACTGAAGCTTTCTTT	CASRLNGGGAKNTEAFF
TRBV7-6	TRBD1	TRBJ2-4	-	TGTGCCAGCAGCCCACCGGGACAGAGAAACATTCAGTACTTC	CASSPPGQRNIQYF
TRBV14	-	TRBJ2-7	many	TGTGCCAGCAGCCAAGAGGCACACTTTTACGAGCAGTACTTC	CASSQEAHFYEQYF
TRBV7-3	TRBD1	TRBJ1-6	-	TGTGCCAGCCGATTAAACAGGGGGCCAAATTCACCCCTCCACTTT	CASRLNRGPNSPLHF
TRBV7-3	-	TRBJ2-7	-	TGCGCCAGCAGCTTTACTATGGGGGAGCAGTACTTC	CASSFTMGEQYF
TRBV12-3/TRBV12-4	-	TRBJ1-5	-	TGTGCCAGCAGTTCGAATAGGTGGCAGCCCCAGCATTTT	CASSSNRWQPQHF
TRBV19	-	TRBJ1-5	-	TGTGCCAGTAGTCCGACAGTTACCGCTAGCAATCAGCCCCAGCATTTT	CASSPTVTASNQPQHF
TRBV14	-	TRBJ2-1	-	TGTGCCAGCAGTACTTATACTGGCGGCTACAATGAGCAGTTCTTC	CASSTYTGGYNEQFF
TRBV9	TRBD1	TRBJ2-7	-	TGTGCCAGCAGCGAAGGACAGGGGGCCTCCTACGAGCAGTACTTC	CASSEGQGASYEQYF
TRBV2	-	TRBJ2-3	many	TGTGCCAGCCAGGAGGCTAAGGCAGATACGCAGTATTTT	CASQEAKADTQYF
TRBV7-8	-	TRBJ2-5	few	TGTGCCAGCAGCTCCAACAGGGGACTAGAGACCCAGTACTTC	CASSSNRGLETQYF
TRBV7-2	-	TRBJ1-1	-	TGTGCCAGCAGCTTAGGGTTTGATGGGGCAGTAGGGAACACTGAAGCTTTCTTT	CASSLGFDGAVGNTEAFF
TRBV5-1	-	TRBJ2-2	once	TGTGCCAGCAGCTTAAACCCGGGATCGGGGAGGGAGCTGTTTTTT	CASSLNPGSGRELFF
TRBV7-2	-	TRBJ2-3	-	TGTGCCAGCAGCTTAGTTTTCGGGGGCGAGACGCAGTATTTT	CASSLVFGGETQYF
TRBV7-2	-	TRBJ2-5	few	TGTGCCAGCAGCCCCCCGGGACCCTTCTCTACGGAGACCCAGTACTTC	CASSPPGPFSTETQYF